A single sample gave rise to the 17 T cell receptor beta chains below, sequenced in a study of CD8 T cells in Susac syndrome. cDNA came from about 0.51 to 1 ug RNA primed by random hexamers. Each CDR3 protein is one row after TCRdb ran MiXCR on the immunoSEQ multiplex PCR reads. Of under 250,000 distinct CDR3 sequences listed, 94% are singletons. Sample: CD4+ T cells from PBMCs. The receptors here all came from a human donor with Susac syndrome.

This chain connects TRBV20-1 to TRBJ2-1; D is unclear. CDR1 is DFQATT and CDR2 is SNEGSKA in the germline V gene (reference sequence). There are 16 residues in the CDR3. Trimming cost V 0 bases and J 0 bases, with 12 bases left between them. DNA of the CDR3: TGCAGTGCTAGAGATCCCATCCCGAGCTCCTACAATGAGCAGTTCTTC. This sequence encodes CSARDPIPSSYNEQFF.

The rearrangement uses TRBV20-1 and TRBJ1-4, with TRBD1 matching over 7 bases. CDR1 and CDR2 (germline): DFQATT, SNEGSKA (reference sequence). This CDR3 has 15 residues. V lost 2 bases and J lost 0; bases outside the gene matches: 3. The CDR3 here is CSARQGGATNEKLFF. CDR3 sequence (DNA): TGCAGTGCTAGACAGGGGGGCGCAACTAATGAAAAACTGTTTTTT.

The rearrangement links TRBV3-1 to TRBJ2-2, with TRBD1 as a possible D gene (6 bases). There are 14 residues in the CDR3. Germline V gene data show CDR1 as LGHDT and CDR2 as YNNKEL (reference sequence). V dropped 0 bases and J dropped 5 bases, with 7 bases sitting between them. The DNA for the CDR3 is TGTGCCAGCAGCCAAGACAGGGGAACCGGGGAGCTGTTTTTT. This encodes CASSQDRGTGELFF.

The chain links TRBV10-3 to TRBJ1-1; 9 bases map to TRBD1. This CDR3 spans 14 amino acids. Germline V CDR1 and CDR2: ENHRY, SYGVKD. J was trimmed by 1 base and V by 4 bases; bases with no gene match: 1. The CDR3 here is CAISGDRANTEAFF. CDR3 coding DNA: TGTGCCATCAGTGGGGACAGGGCGAACACTGAAGCTTTCTTT.

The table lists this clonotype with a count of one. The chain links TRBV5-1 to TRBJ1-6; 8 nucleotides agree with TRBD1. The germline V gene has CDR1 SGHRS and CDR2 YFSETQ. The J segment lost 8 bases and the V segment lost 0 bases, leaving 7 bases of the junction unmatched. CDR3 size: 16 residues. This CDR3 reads CASSLALQGADSPLHF. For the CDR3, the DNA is TGCGCCAGCAGCTTGGCCCTCCAGGGGGCGGATTCACCCCTCCACTTT.

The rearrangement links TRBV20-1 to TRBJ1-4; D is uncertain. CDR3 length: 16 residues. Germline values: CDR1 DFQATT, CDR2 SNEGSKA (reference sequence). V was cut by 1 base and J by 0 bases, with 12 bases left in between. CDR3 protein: CSARVPRSATNEKLFF. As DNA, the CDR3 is TGCAGTGCTAGAGTCCCTAGGAGTGCAACTAATGAAAAACTGTTTTTT.

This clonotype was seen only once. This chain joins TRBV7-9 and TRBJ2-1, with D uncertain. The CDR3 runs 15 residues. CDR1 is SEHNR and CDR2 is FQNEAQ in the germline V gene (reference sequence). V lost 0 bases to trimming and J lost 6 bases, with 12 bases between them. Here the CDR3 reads CASSLATKTTNEQFF. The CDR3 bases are TGTGCCAGCAGCTTAGCCACCAAAACGACCAATGAGCAGTTCTTC. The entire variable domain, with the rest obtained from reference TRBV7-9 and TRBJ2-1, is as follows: DTGVSQNPRHKITKRGQNVTFRCDPISEHNRLYWYRQTLGQGPEFLTYFQNEAQLEKSRLLSDRFSAERPKGSFSTLEIQRTEQGDSAMYLCASSLATKTTNEQFFGPGTRLTVL.

The CDR3 DNA reads as TGTGCCAGCAGTCCCCGACCCAAAGAAACTGAAGCTTTCTTT. Translated, it gives CASSPRPKETEAFF. V and J are TRBV6-2 or TRBV6-3 and TRBJ1-1; no firm D call. The CDR3 covers 14 residues. CDR1 and CDR2 from the germline V gene are MNHEY and SVGEGT. V was pared by 5 bases and J by 5 bases, with 15 bases between.

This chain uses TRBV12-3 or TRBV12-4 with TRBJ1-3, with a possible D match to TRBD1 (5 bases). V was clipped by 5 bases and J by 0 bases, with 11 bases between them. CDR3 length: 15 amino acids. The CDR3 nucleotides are TGTGCCAGCAGTCTGGGACTGAGCTCTGGAAACACCATATATTTT. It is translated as CASSLGLSSGNTIYF.

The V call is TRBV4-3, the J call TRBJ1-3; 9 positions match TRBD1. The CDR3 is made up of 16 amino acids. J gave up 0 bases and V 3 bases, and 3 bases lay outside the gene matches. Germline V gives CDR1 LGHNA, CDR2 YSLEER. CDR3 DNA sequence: TGCGCCAGCAGCCAGGGACAGGGCGACTCTGGAAACACCATATATTTT. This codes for CASSQGQGDSGNTIYF.

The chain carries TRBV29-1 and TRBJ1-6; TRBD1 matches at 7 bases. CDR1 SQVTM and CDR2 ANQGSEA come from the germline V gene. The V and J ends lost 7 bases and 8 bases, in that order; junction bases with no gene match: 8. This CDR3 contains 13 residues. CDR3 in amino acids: CSAQTGTDSPLHF. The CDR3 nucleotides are TGCAGCGCCCAGACAGGGACGGATTCACCCCTCCACTTT.

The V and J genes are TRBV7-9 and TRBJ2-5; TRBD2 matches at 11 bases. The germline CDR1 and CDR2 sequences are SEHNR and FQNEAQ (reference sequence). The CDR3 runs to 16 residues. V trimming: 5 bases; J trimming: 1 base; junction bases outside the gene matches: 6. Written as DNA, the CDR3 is TGTGCCAGCAGCCCAAGACTAGCGGGGATCCAAGAGACCCAGTACTTC. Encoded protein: CASSPRLAGIQETQYF.

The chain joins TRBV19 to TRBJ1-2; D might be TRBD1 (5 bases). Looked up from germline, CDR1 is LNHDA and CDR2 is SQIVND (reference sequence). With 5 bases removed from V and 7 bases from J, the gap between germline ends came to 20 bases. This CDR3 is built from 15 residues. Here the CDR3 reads CASSPKGTWGSGYTF. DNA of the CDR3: TGTGCCAGTAGTCCAAAAGGGACGTGGGGATCTGGCTACACCTTC.

CDR3 coding DNA: TGCAGTGCGCCCCCCAGGGGCCTCATGGGTCACAATGAGCAGTTCTTC. Translation: CSAPPRGLMGHNEQFF. The chain combines TRBV20-1 with TRBJ2-1; D perhaps matches TRBD1 (6 bases). Germline lookup yields CDR1 DFQATT and CDR2 SNEGSKA (reference sequence). This CDR3 spans 16 amino acids. V lost 6 bases, J lost 5 bases, and 23 bases lay in between.

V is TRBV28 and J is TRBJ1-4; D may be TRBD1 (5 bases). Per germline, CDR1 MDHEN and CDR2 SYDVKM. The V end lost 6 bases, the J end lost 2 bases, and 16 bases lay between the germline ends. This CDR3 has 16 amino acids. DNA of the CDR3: TGTGCCAGCAGGCCCCGGGGCTGGCTTACTAATGAAAAACTGTTTTTT. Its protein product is CASRPRGWLTNEKLFF.

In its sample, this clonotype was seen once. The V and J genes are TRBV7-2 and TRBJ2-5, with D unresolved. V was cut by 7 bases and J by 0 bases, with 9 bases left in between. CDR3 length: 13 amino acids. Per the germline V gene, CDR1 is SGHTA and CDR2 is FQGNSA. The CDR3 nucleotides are TGTGCCAGCACCCCCCTTGACCAAGAGACCCAGTACTTC. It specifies CASTPLDQETQYF.

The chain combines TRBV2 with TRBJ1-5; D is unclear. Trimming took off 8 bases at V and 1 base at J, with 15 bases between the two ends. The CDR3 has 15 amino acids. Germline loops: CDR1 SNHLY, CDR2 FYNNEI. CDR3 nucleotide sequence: TGTGCCAGCCAAGGGAGGGTAAGGAGCAATCAGCCCCAGCATTTT. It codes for CASQGRVRSNQPQHF.